A single T cell receptor beta chain is shown here with its context. What it binds is unknown. Assay used: immunoSEQ multiplex PCR; TCRdb lists only in-frame clones, some missing. The table shows about 27,000 clones, with 65% to 85% occurring only once. Germline values: CDR1 LNHNV, CDR2 YYDKDF (reference sequence). The CDR3 has 15 residues. Trimming removed 0 bases at V and 0 bases at J, with 8 bases between. Specified time point: week 5, during vaccination. A 20-mer mutant IDH1 peptide at 300 ug was injected subcutaneously with topical imiquimod. This record comes from a study of a mutant IDH1 vaccine in newly diagnosed glioma.

This sequence joins TRBV15 and TRBJ1-1; no clear D gene. Material: PBMCs, obtained from a glioma patient whose treatment included an IDH1 peptide vaccine. This clonotype was obtained from a man aged 35 to 55 with glioma. CDR3 protein: CATSREVVMNTEAFF. DNA for the CDR3: TGTGCCACCAGCAGAGAGGTCGTCATGAACACTGAAGCTTTCTTT.